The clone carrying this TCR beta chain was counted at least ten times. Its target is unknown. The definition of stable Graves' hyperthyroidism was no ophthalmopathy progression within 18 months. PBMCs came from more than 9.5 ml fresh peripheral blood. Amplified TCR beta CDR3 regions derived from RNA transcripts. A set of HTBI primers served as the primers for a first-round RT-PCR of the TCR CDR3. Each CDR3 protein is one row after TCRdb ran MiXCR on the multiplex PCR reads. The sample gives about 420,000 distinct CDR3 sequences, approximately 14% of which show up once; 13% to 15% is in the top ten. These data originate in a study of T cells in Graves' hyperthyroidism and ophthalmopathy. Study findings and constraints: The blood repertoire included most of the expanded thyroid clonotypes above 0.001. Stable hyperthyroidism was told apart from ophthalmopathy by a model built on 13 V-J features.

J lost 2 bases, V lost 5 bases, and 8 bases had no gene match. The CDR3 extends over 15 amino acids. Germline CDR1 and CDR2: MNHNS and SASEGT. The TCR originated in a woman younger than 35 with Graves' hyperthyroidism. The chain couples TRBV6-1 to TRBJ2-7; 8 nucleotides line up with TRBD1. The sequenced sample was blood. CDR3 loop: CASSYAETGAYEQYF. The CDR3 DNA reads TGTGCCAGCAGTTATGCGGAGACAGGGGCCTACGAGCAGTACTTC.